The entry below gives a single TCR beta chain sequence along with its context. As yet, its antigen is unknown. This CDR3 is 13 amino acids long. The V end lost 8 bases, the J end lost 4 bases, and 14 bases lay between the germline ends. Germline V gene data show CDR1 as MNHEY and CDR2 as SVGAGI. The data stem from a study of cytomegalovirus exposure and HLA in healthy donors. Findings and limits, study-wide: Investigators reported 150 to 200 TCR beta chains as tied to cytomegalovirus. CMV serostatus was the only recorded immune exposure for donors. According to reports, the classifier identified cytomegalovirus status with high specificity and sensitivity.

PCR employed 60 Vbeta and 13 Jbeta primers. Original analysis: In a later analysis, around 12 million of 60 million to 80 million unique beta chains occurred in at least two donors. Method: immunoSEQ multiplex PCR; TCRdb's copy keeps in-frame clones and lacks some. The V and J calls and clone size are taken from that table; D and trimming were inferred from the DNA. The data show 80,000 to 130,000 clones, 79% seen once. The sequencing input was PBMCs. The clonotype originates from a female donor in good health and CMV-seropositive. The chain employs TRBV6-5 and TRBJ1-2, with D tentatively TRBD1 (5 bases). The CDR3 sequence is CASWQGIGYGYTF. The CDR3, as DNA: TGTGCCAGCTGGCAGGGCATCGGCTATGGCTACACCTTC.